The subject of this entry is one TCR beta chain. This specimen comes from a study of blood T cell repertoires in COVID-19. Study as a whole: COVID-19 samples from acute and convalescent phases originated in the United States, Italy and Spain.

The germline V gene encodes CDR1 SNHLY and CDR2 FYNNEI. The CDR3 totals 13 residues. Trimming shortened V by 8 bases and J by 0 bases, and 10 bases separated the two germline ends. Original methodology: Nucleated cell number was recorded as an estimate derived from reference gene primer amplification. Some clones are missing from TCRdb's copy, which holds only in-frame ones; the method was immunoSEQ multiplex PCR. That table gives V, J and clone size, and the DNA gave D and trimming. The table shows roughly 150,000 clones, with around 81% occurring only once. The sequence derives from a woman of 80 years or more with COVID-19, enrolled during active disease. The chain is built from TRBV2 and TRBJ2-5; D is uncertain. Sequences were obtained from peripheral blood. The CDR3 sequence is CASEREYQETQYF. CDR3 sequence (DNA): TGTGCCAGCGAGAGAGAGTACCAAGAGACCCAGTACTTC. Using reference TRBV2 and TRBJ2-5 for the parts outside the CDR3, the full variable domain is EPEVTQTPSHQVTQMGQEVILRCVPISNHLYFYWYRQILGQKVEFLVSFYNNEISEKSEIFDDQFSVERPDGSNFTLKIRSTKLEDSAMYFCASEREYQETQYFGPGTRLLVL.